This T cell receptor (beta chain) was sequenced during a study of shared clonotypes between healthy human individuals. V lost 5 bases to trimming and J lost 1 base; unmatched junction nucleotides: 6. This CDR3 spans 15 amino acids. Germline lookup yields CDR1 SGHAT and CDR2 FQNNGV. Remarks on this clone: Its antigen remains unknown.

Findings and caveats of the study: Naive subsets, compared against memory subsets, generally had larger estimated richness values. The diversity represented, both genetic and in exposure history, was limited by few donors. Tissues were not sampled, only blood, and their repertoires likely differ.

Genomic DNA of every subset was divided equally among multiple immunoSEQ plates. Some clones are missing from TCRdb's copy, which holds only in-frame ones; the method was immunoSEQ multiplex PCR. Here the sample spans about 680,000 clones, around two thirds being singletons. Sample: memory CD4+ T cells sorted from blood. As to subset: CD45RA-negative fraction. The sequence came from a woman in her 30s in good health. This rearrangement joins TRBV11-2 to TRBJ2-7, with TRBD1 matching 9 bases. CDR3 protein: CASSPWGQGSYEQYF. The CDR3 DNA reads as TGTGCCAGCAGCCCCTGGGGACAGGGTTCCTACGAGCAGTACTTC.